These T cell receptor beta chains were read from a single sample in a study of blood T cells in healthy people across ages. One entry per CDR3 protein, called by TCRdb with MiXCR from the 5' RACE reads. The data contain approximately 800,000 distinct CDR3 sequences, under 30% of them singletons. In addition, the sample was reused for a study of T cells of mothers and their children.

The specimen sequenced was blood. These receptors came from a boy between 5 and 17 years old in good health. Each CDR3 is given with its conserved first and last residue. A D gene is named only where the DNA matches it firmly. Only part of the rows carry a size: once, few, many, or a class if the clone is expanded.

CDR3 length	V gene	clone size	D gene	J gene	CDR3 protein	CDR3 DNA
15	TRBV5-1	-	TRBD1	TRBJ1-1	CASSPDRTGKAEAFF	TGCGCCAGCAGCCCCGACCGGACAGGGAAAGCGGAAGCTTTCTTT
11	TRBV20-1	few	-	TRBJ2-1	CSASLANEQFF	TGCAGTGCTAGTCTGGCGAATGAGCAGTTCTTC
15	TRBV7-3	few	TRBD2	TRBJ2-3	CASSVSGGLTDTQYF	TGTGCCAGCAGCGTAAGCGGGGGCCTCACAGATACGCAGTATTTT
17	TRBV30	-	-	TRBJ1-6	CAWKKGEVGSYISPLHF	TGTGCCTGGAAGAAAGGTGAAGTGGGCTCCTATATTTCACCCCTCCACTTT
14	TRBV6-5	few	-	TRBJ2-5	CASSPQRSWETQYF	TGTGCCAGCAGCCCCCAGAGATCATGGGAGACCCAGTACTTC
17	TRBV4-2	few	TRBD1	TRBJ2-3	CASSQAYGTGGTDTQYF	TGTGCCAGCAGCCAAGCTTACGGGACAGGGGGCACAGATACGCAGTATTTT
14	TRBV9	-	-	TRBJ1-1	CASSVTEMNTEAFF	TGTGCCAGCAGCGTGACGGAGATGAACACTGAAGCTTTCTTT
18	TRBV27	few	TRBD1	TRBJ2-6	CASSLLTGGDSGANVLTF	TGTGCCAGCAGTTTGTTAACAGGGGGAGACTCTGGGGCCAACGTCCTGACTTTC
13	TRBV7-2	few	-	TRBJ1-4	CASSWTSNEKLFF	TGTGCCAGCAGCTGGACGTCTAATGAAAAACTGTTTTTT
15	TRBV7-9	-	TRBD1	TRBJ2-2	CAGTPGQAGTGELFF	TGTGCCGGCACCCCGGGACAGGCTGGCACCGGGGAGCTGTTTTTT
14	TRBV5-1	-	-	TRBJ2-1	CASSLRDPHQEQFF	TGCGCCAGCAGCCTCCGGGACCCCCATCAAGAGCAGTTCTTC
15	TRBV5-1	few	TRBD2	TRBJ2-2	CASSLEGRDTGELFF	TGCGCCAGCAGCTTGGAAGGGAGGGACACCGGGGAGCTGTTTTTT
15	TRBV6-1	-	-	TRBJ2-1	CASSGSGAGRNEQFF	TGTGCCAGCAGTGGGTCCGGGGCAGGACGGAATGAGCAGTTCTTC
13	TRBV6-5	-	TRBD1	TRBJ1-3	CASTRGTGNTIYF	TGTGCCAGCACCAGGGGGACTGGAAACACCATATATTTT
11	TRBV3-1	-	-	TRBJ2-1	CASRGNNEQFF	TGTGCCAGCAGGGGAAACAATGAGCAGTTCTTC
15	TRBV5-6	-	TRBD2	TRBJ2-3	CASSLGGGGAVTQYF	TGTGCCAGCAGCTTAGGAGGCGGGGGTGCAGTTACGCAGTATTTT
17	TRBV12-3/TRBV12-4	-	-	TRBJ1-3	CASSLAPNTRKGNTIYF	TGTGCCAGCAGTTTAGCTCCCAACACCCGGAAGGGAAACACCATATATTTT
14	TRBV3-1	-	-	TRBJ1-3	CASSLKGSGNTIYF	TGTGCCAGCAGCCTCAAAGGGTCCGGAAACACCATATATTTT
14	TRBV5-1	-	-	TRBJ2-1	CASSRIEVLDEQFF	TGCGCCAGCAGCCGTATTGAAGTTCTCGATGAGCAGTTCTTC
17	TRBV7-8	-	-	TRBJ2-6	CAIRKGDFLAGANVLTF	TGTGCCATTCGGAAGGGGGACTTCTTGGCTGGGGCCAACGTCCTGACTTTC
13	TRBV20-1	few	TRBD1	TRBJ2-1	CSAGGQESNEQFF	TGCAGTGCTGGAGGACAGGAGAGCAATGAGCAGTTCTTC
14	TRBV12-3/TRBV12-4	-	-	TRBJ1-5	CASSQSYSNQPQHF	TGTGCCAGCAGTCAGTCCTATAGCAATCAGCCCCAGCATTTT
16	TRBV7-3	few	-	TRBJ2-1	CASSLLRTDGNNEQFF	TGTGCCAGCAGCTTACTTAGGACAGACGGGAACAATGAGCAGTTCTTC
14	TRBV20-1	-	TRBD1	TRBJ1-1	CSARAPGQGLDAFF	TGCAGTGCTAGAGCCCCGGGACAGGGCTTAGACGCTTTCTTT
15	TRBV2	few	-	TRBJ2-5	CASSEPSEVQETQYF	TGTGCCAGCAGTGAACCTAGCGAGGTTCAAGAGACCCAGTACTTC
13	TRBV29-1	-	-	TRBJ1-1	CSVEDAKNTEAFF	TGCAGCGTTGAAGATGCAAAGAACACTGAAGCTTTCTTT
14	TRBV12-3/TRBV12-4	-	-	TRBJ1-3	CASSLFRYGNTIYF	TGTGCCAGCAGTTTGTTCCGTTATGGAAACACCATATATTTT
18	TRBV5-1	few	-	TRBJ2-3	CASLRTYTRSTSTDTQYF	TGCGCCAGCCTACGAACCTATACACGATCCACTAGCACAGATACGCAGTATTTT
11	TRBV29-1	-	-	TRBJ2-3	CSVGHSDTQYF	TGCAGCGTCGGACACAGCGATACGCAGTATTTT
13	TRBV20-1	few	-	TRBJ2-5	CSARDPGLETQYF	TGCAGTGCTAGAGATCCAGGGCTAGAGACCCAGTACTTC
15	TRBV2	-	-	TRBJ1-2	CASSGRARGSYGYTF	TGTGCCAGCAGTGGTCGGGCCAGGGGATCTTATGGCTACACCTTC
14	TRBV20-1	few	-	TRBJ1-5	CSASYTGNDQPQHF	TGCAGTGCTAGTTACACAGGGAACGATCAGCCCCAGCATTTT
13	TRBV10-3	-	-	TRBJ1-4	CAISGPGQEKLFF	TGTGCCATCAGTGGGCCTGGACAGGAAAAACTGTTTTTT
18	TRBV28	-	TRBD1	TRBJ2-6	CASRNLDRVGSGANVLTF	TGTGCCAGCAGAAACCTGGACAGGGTCGGCTCTGGGGCCAACGTCCTGACTTTC
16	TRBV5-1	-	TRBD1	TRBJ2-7	CASSFTRQGGTYEQYF	TGCGCCAGCAGCTTTACGCGACAGGGTGGAACCTACGAGCAGTACTTC
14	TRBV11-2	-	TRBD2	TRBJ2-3	CASSSNRWEGTQYF	TGTGCCAGCAGCTCCAATCGGTGGGAGGGTACGCAGTATTTT
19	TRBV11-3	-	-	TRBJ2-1	CASSLGTPWGPLQVNEQFF	TGTGCCAGCAGCTTAGGCACCCCTTGGGGGCCCCTTCAGGTCAATGAGCAGTTCTTC
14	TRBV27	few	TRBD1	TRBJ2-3	CASSEGQGKDTQYF	TGTGCCAGCAGTGAGGGACAGGGGAAAGATACGCAGTATTTT
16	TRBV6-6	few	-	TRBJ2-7	CASSTLRGAILHEQYF	TGTGCCAGCAGTACACTCCGGGGGGCAATTTTGCACGAGCAGTACTTC
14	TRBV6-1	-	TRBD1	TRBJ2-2	CASSRQGSAGEPFF	TGTGCCAGCAGTCGACAGGGATCGGCCGGGGAGCCGTTTTTT
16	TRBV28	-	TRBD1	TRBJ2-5	CASSSSGTGPSETQYF	TGTGCCAGCAGTTCCTCCGGGACAGGACCTTCGGAGACCCAGTACTTC
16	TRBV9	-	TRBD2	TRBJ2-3	CASSPRGGLETDTQYF	TGTGCCAGCAGCCCACGGGGGGGCTTGGAGACAGATACGCAGTATTTT